This passage covers 19 T cell receptor beta chains from one sample sequenced in a study of T cell changes during pregnancy in multiple sclerosis. Data came from immunoSEQ multiplex PCR; TCRdb stores just in-frame clones and leaves some out. The top ten clones hold around 8.7% of a sample with 15,000 to 20,000 clones, 85% of them seen once. The sample consisted of CD8+ T cells from peripheral blood mononuclear cells, taken after pregnancy. The receptors were gathered from a female donor with multiple sclerosis, enrolled in a pregnancy study.

The chain couples TRBV5-1 to TRBJ2-7, with 8 bases lining up with TRBD2. Germline V gives CDR1 SGHRS, CDR2 YFSETQ. This CDR3 is built from 15 residues. J lost 0 bases, V lost 4 bases, and 6 bases had no gene match. The CDR3 loop reads CASSPGGRFSYEQYF. The CDR3 nucleotides are TGCGCCAGCAGCCCGGGGGGGCGGTTCTCCTACGAGCAGTACTTC.

This clone was observed a single time. The CDR3 DNA is TGTGCCAGCAGTGAAGGGACTAGCGGGAACAATGAGCAGTTCTTC. Residues: CASSEGTSGNNEQFF. The chain is built from TRBV6-4 and TRBJ2-1; 13 bases map to TRBD2. This CDR3 is 15 amino acids long. Germline lookup yields CDR1 MRHNA and CDR2 SNTAGT. With V trimmed by 3 bases and J by 5 bases, 1 base remained unmatched.

This chain connects TRBV7-2 to TRBJ2-7, with TRBD2 identical over 11 bases. Germline loops: CDR1 SGHTA, CDR2 FQGNSA. The CDR3 covers 17 residues. J gave up 5 bases and V 4 bases, and 13 bases lay outside the gene matches. The chain's CDR3 is CASSSGRRSGRVHEQYF. Here the CDR3 DNA reads TGTGCCAGCAGCTCTGGGAGGCGTAGCGGGAGGGTCCACGAGCAGTACTTC.

The chain combines TRBV19 with TRBJ1-5; D gene uncertain. Deletions cut 6 bases from V and 7 bases from J, with 10 bases between. The V gene's germline CDR1 is LNHDA and CDR2 SQIVND (reference sequence). The CDR3 spans 12 residues. The CDR3 DNA reads as TGTGCCAGTAGGTACGGTAGACAGCCCCAGCATTTT. Protein sequence: CASRYGRQPQHF.

The J gene is TRBJ1-5, the V gene TRBV19; D possibly corresponds to TRBD1 (5 bases). Trimming removed 3 bases from V and 2 bases from J, with 11 bases in between. CDR3 size: 15 residues. The germline CDR1 and CDR2 sequences are LNHDA and SQIVND (reference sequence). This CDR3 reads CASSMAGNGNQPQHF. In DNA form, the CDR3 reads TGTGCCAGTAGTATGGCAGGGAACGGCAATCAGCCCCAGCATTTT.

The chain joins TRBV15 to TRBJ1-5, with 7 bases that match TRBD1. The V gene's germline CDR1 is LNHNV and CDR2 YYDKDF (reference sequence). The CDR3 runs 15 residues. Trimming removed 5 bases from V and 1 base from J; junction bases left unmatched: 5. CDR3 protein: CATSLRDRSNQPQHF. The CDR3 DNA is TGTGCCACCAGCCTCCGGGACAGAAGCAATCAGCCCCAGCATTTT.

Here the CDR3 reads CASSADREASQPQHF. The CDR3 coding sequence is TGTGCCAGCAGCGCCGACAGGGAAGCGAGTCAGCCCCAGCATTTT. The rearrangement uses TRBV27 and TRBJ1-5, with 7 bases aligning to TRBD1. V was clipped by 6 bases and J by 6 bases; unmatched bases: 11. The CDR3 is made up of 15 amino acids. Per the germline V gene, CDR1 is MNHEY and CDR2 is SMNVEV (reference sequence).

CDR3 loop: CASSVDPSPGYEQYF. DNA of the CDR3: TGTGCCAGCAGCGTAGACCCCAGTCCAGGCTACGAGCAGTACTTC. The J gene is TRBJ2-7, the V gene TRBV9; D call uncertain. V shed 0 bases and J shed 3 bases, with 13 bases lying between them. CDR3 size: 15 residues. Germline V lookup: CDR1 SGDLS, CDR2 YYNGEE.

The J gene is TRBJ1-5, the V gene TRBV30; D unclear. Per germline, CDR1 GTSNPN and CDR2 SVGIG (reference sequence). The V and J ends lost 1 base and 0 bases respectively, with 4 bases between them. There are 13 residues in the CDR3. The DNA of the CDR3 is TGTGCCTGGAGTGAATATAGCAATCAGCCCCAGCATTTT. Its translation is CAWSEYSNQPQHF.

The chain is built from TRBV4-1 and TRBJ1-1; 8 bases map to TRBD1. Germline CDR1 and CDR2: MGHRA and YSYEKL. V shed 1 base, J shed 0 bases, and the junction held 10 bases outside the gene matches. CDR3 length equals 18 residues. The CDR3 spells CASSQAAGGIVMNTEAFF. The CDR3 DNA is TGCGCCAGCAGCCAAGCGGCAGGGGGCATTGTGATGAACACTGAAGCTTTCTTT.

The chain recombines TRBV18 with TRBJ2-2; D is unclear. Trimming removed 0 bases at V and 4 bases at J, with 6 bases between. This CDR3 contains 14 residues. Germline values: CDR1 KGHSH, CDR2 LQKENI. CDR3 coding DNA: TGTGCCAGCTCACCACCACAGAGCACCGGGGAGCTGTTTTTT. This codes for CASSPPQSTGELFF.

The rearrangement uses TRBV7-3 and TRBJ2-2; 8 bases map to TRBD2. Germline trimming cut 1 base from V and 6 bases from J; bases unmatched to any gene: 7. This CDR3 has 16 amino acids. Germline V gene lookup returns CDR1 SGHTA and CDR2 FQGTGA. CDR3 loop: CASSLIVSGEAGELFF. CDR3 DNA sequence: TGTGCCAGCAGCTTAATCGTTAGCGGGGAGGCCGGGGAGCTGTTTTTT.

The chain is built from TRBV30 and TRBJ1-6; perhaps TRBD1 as D (5 bases). CDR1 and CDR2 (germline): GTSNPN, SVGIG (reference sequence). V was shortened by 3 bases and J by 10 bases, with 22 bases between the two germline ends. The CDR3 runs 16 residues. In nucleotides, the CDR3 is TGTGCCTGGAGAGAGATCGGGGGGATTCTGGGCTCACCCCTCCACTTT. This codes for CAWREIGGILGSPLHF.

This chain links TRBV28 with TRBJ1-1; 11 bases align to TRBD1. The V and J ends lost 6 bases and 5 bases, in that order; junction bases with no gene match: 5. CDR3 length: 14 amino acids. Germline V CDR1 and CDR2: MDHEN, SYDVKM. CDR3 region: CASSPGTGGTEAFF. The DNA for the CDR3 is TGTGCCAGCAGCCCCGGGACAGGGGGTACTGAAGCTTTCTTT.

This sequence joins TRBV28 and TRBJ2-7; no reliable D call. The CDR3 covers 13 residues. The V gene lost 3 bases and the J gene lost 2 bases, with 8 bases spanning the gap. Germline V gene sequence: CDR1 MDHEN, CDR2 SYDVKM. The CDR3 here is CASSLGSPYEQYF. In DNA form, the CDR3 reads TGTGCCAGCAGTTTGGGCAGCCCCTACGAGCAGTACTTC.

The chain uses TRBV7-6 and TRBJ2-3; 9 bases fit TRBD2. The germline V gene has CDR1 SGHVS and CDR2 FNYEAQ. The CDR3 loop spans 16 amino acids. Trimming at V came to 1 base and at J to 5 bases, leaving 7 bases not matched to a gene. This chain's CDR3 is CASSLVGSGGGDTQYF. The CDR3, as DNA: TGTGCCAGCAGCTTAGTAGGTAGCGGGGGCGGAGATACGCAGTATTTT.

The genes are TRBV27 and TRBJ1-1; D remains ambiguous. The germline V and J ends were trimmed by 1 base and 8 bases, with 11 bases remaining between them. Germline lookup yields CDR1 MNHEY and CDR2 SMNVEV (reference sequence). This CDR3 region has 13 residues. Here the CDR3 DNA reads TGTGCCAGCAGTTTATATGGGCAAAACGAAGCTTTCTTT. This encodes CASSLYGQNEAFF.

The chain is built from TRBV28 and TRBJ1-6, with 8 nucleotides matching TRBD1. Germline-derived CDR1 and CDR2 are MDHEN and SYDVKM. After removal of 5 bases from V and 10 bases from J, the junction contained 10 bases not matched to a gene. This CDR3 spans 15 amino acids. The CDR3 here is CASSETDREVSPLHF. The DNA for the CDR3 is TGTGCCAGCAGTGAGACGGACAGGGAAGTATCACCCCTCCACTTT.

V usage is TRBV7-9 and J usage is TRBJ2-5; 12 nucleotides agree with TRBD2. Unmatched junction bases numbered 5, after V lost 4 bases and J lost 2 bases. The CDR3 is 16 residues long. Germline V CDR1 and CDR2: SEHNR, FQNEAQ (reference sequence). The CDR3 coding sequence is TGTGCCAGCAGCTCCCGACTAGCGGGAGTACAAGAGACCCAGTACTTC. This sequence encodes CASSSRLAGVQETQYF. The full variable domain, its missing parts supplied by reference TRBV7-9 and TRBJ2-5, is DTGVSQNPRHKITKRGQNVTFRCDPISEHNRLYWYRQTLGQGPEFLTYFQNEAQLEKSRLLSDRFSAERPKGSFSTLEIQRTEQGDSAMYLCASSSRLAGVQETQYFGPGTRLLVL.